One and the same sample provided the 11 T cell receptor beta chains below, sequenced in a study of blood T cell repertoires in COVID-19. Sequencing was performed with immunoSEQ multiplex PCR; in TCRdb, only in-frame clones are kept and a portion is missing. The sample lists 160,000 or so clones; about four fifths were seen once. Sequences were obtained from peripheral blood. These receptors were collected from a woman in her sixties with COVID-19, enrolled during active disease.

The chain is built from TRBV18 and TRBJ1-5; 7 bases line up with TRBD1. With V trimmed by 6 bases and J by 6 bases, 5 bases remained unmatched. This CDR3 has 13 amino acids. Germline lookup yields CDR1 KGHSH and CDR2 LQKENI. CDR3 residues: CASSQGEGQPQHF. DNA of the CDR3: TGTGCCAGCTCCCAGGGGGAAGGTCAGCCCCAGCATTTT.

CDR3 residues: CASSLGSWGSDTGELFF. The CDR3 coding sequence is TGTGCCAGCAGTTTAGGGTCCTGGGGCTCTGACACCGGGGAGCTGTTTTTT. This chain uses TRBV27 with TRBJ2-2; perhaps TRBD1 as D (5 bases). Germline CDR1 and CDR2: MNHEY and SMNVEV (reference sequence). Trimming left V 2 bases short and J 3 bases short, with 16 bases between. This CDR3 region has 17 residues.

The chain combines TRBV7-8 with TRBJ2-3; 11 bases are shared with TRBD2. Germline CDR1 SGHVS, CDR2 FQNEAQ. Germline trimming cut 2 bases from V and 2 bases from J; bases unmatched to any gene: 6. This CDR3 region has 17 residues. CDR3 residues: CASSLTGTSGLTDTQYF. The CDR3 region has the DNA TGTGCCAGCAGCTTAACCGGGACTAGCGGACTCACAGATACGCAGTATTTT.

The rearrangement links TRBV18 to TRBJ1-1; maybe TRBD1 (5 bases). Germline assignment: CDR1 KGHSH and CDR2 LQKENI. V was trimmed by 6 bases and J by 5 bases, leaving 16 bases between them. The CDR3 totals 14 residues. The CDR3 sequence: CASSNSGGPTEAFF. DNA for the CDR3: TGTGCCAGCTCTAATAGCGGGGGACCAACTGAAGCTTTCTTT.

This chain uses TRBV7-9 with TRBJ2-2; TRBD1 matches 10 bases. The CDR3 is made up of 15 amino acids. The J segment lost 5 bases and the V segment lost 5 bases, leaving 5 bases of the junction unmatched. CDR1 and CDR2 from the germline V gene are SEHNR and FQNEAQ (reference sequence). CDR3 sequence: CASSRDRGWTGELFF. The CDR3 DNA reads as TGTGCCAGCAGCCGGGACAGGGGTTGGACCGGGGAGCTGTTTTTT. Together with reference TRBV7-9 and TRBJ2-2, the CDR3 gives the full variable domain: DTGVSQNPRHKITKRGQNVTFRCDPISEHNRLYWYRQTLGQGPEFLTYFQNEAQLEKSRLLSDRFSAERPKGSFSTLEIQRTEQGDSAMYLCASSRDRGWTGELFFGEGSRLTVL.

The chain recombines TRBV19 with TRBJ2-7, with a tentative D call TRBD2 (5 bases). Germline V lookup: CDR1 LNHDA, CDR2 SQIVND (reference sequence). The V and J ends lost 1 base and 5 bases respectively, with 15 bases between them. The CDR3 covers 15 residues. This CDR3 is CASSIGTHGGHEQYF. The CDR3 DNA is TGTGCCAGTAGTATAGGGACCCATGGAGGTCACGAGCAGTACTTC. Combining the CDR3 with reference TRBV19 and TRBJ2-7 gives the whole variable domain DGGITQSPKYLFRKEGQNVTLSCEQNLNHDAMYWYRQDPGQGLRLIYYSQIVNDFQKGDIAEGYSVSREKKESFPLTVTSAQKNPTAFYLCASSIGTHGGHEQYFGPGTRLTVT.

J is TRBJ2-5 and V is TRBV11-2; 7 bases are shared with TRBD2. This CDR3 is 14 amino acids long. V was clipped by 5 bases and J by 1 base; unmatched bases: 4. Germline loops: CDR1 SGHAT, CDR2 FQNNGV. The CDR3 region is CASSPLALQETQYF. The CDR3 DNA sequence: TGTGCCAGCAGCCCACTAGCGCTCCAAGAGACCCAGTACTTC.

This clone has only one observation. This chain joins TRBV19 and TRBJ2-7; D is unclear. CDR3 length: 13 amino acids. V gave up 3 bases and J gave up 1 base, with 7 bases separating them. The germline gives CDR1 LNHDA, CDR2 SQIVND (reference sequence). The CDR3 is CASSIGWSYEQYF. For the CDR3, the DNA is TGTGCCAGTAGTATCGGTTGGTCCTACGAGCAGTACTTC.

V usage is TRBV27 and J usage is TRBJ2-2; weak D call: TRBD1 (5 bases). Germline V gives CDR1 MNHEY, CDR2 SMNVEV (reference sequence). Trimming took 6 bases from V and 0 from J, leaving 17 bases between them. The CDR3 loop spans 17 amino acids. The CDR3 nucleotides are TGTGCCAGCAGACGCAACTACAGGAAAACGAACACCGGGGAGCTGTTTTTT. As protein: CASRRNYRKTNTGELFF.

CDR3 region: CASSRDSTGPYEQYF. The CDR3 DNA is TGTGCCAGCTCCCGAGACTCGACAGGCCCCTACGAGCAGTACTTC. The gene calls are TRBV2 and TRBJ2-7; D is perhaps TRBD1 (6 bases). Germline V lookup: CDR1 SNHLY, CDR2 FYNNEI. V dropped 8 bases and J dropped 2 bases, with 19 bases sitting between them. The CDR3 runs 15 residues.

This clone appeared a single time. The chain links TRBV20-1 to TRBJ2-5, with D hard to call. This CDR3 has 11 amino acids. Germline CDR1 is DFQATT and CDR2 is SNEGSKA (reference sequence). Trimming stripped 6 bases from V and 0 bases from J, with 5 bases between. CDR3 in amino acids: CSAEYQETQYF. The CDR3 nucleotides are TGCAGTGCCGAGTACCAAGAGACCCAGTACTTC.